The present entry profiles one T cell receptor (beta chain) with its context. The antigen remains unidentified. CDR1 SGHDN and CDR2 FVKESK come from the germline V gene. The CDR3 contains 16 residues. J was trimmed by 7 bases and V by 1 base; bases with no gene match: 7. Profiling relied on immunoSEQ multiplex PCR, and the TCRdb table lists in-frame clones only, not all of them. The sample holds under 600,000 clones, less than 98% seen once. This specimen belongs to a study of shared clonotypes between healthy human individuals. Study-wide context: Each donor's CD8 memory used one plate, CD8 naive two, each CD4 subset three. Study results and limitations: Sampling involved blood alone; tissue repertoires likely differ. Generation probabilities of non-shared clonotypes were lower (relative to those shared by all four donors).

The healthy adult donors were HIV-negative and reported no recent acute infections or vaccinations. This receptor was obtained from a woman aged 30 to 39 in good health. The chain carries TRBV14 and TRBJ2-1, with TRBD2 matching over 10 bases. Sample: naive CD4+ T cells sorted from blood. The subset is: CD45RA+ positively selected. The CDR3 region has the DNA TGTGCCAGCAGCCAAGCCGGCCTAGCGGGAGAGAATGAGCAGTTCTTC. Protein: CASSQAGLAGENEQFF. Looking up the rest from reference TRBV14 and TRBJ2-1 gives the full variable domain: EAGVTQFPSHSVIEKGQTVTLRCDPISGHDNLYWYRRVMGKEIKFLLHFVKESKQDESGMPNNRFLAERTGGTYSTLKVQPAELEDSGVYFCASSQAGLAGENEQFFGPGTRLTVL.